This section outlines one TCR beta chain sequence together with its context. This clonotype has more than one count but fewer than ten. It has no known antigen specificity. Base-call qualities are not available, and no considerably larger clone is one nucleotide away. The data originate from a study of vaccination and CD4 T cells after COVID-19 (dated by TCRdb to 2021 to 2024). Regarding the complete study: Convalescent patients had a positive SARS-CoV-2 result on nasal swab PCR, and of these patients, fewer than ten had mild disease and one had severe disease. Control cultures received a CEFX viral epitope pool as the positive control, an HIV-1 Nef peptide pool as the negative control, or no peptide. The time from the second vaccine dose to post-vaccine blood sampling had a median of roughly 70 days and ranged from about 14 to 241 days. Each participant got two doses of either the Pfizer-BioNTech BNT162b2 vaccine (n=8) or the Moderna mRNA-1273 vaccine (n=2). Culture stimuli were overlapping spike peptide pools from SARS-CoV-2 and from the common cold coronaviruses HCoV-NL63, HCoV-OC43 and HCoV-229E. Post-COVID blood samples were collected from convalescent patients a median of around 100 days after diagnosis, with a range of roughly 30 to 161 days. The spike-specific CD4+ TCR repertoire was compared before and after mRNA vaccination in approximately 9 COVID-19 convalescent patients and a few infection-naive healthy vaccine recipients. For three convalescent patients, samples were collected at an early post-vaccination timepoint (day 14) as well as at a late post-vaccination timepoint (days 161 to 241). Six males and four females were included in the convalescent cohort, with two Hispanic individuals, seven Caucasians, two Asians and one multiracial person represented.

Overall study results and their limits: An increase in the median number of SARS-CoV-2-reactive clonotypes from some 20 after infection to 38 after vaccination was observed, but the change was not found to be significant. Only a relatively small number of convalescent patients were included in the study, and early timepoints following natural infection were not analyzed. Of the vaccine-specific clones found in convalescent patients, nearly all (304 of 307) were mono-reactive for SARS-CoV-2 spike instead of being cross-reactive with common cold coronaviruses. Among the post-vaccine SARS-CoV-2-reactive clones in convalescent patients, a median about 89% showed up only after vaccination, which suggests vaccine-specific priming.

Libraries were prepared through PCR. TCR sequencing of DNA from cultured CD4+ T cells used the Oncomine TCR Beta short-read assay at the Johns Hopkins FTIC core. The QIAamp micro DNA kit was used to extract genomic DNA from the cultured CD4+ T cells. The Oncomine TCR Beta libraries from cultured CD4+ T cells were pooled using unique dual indexes and then sequenced on an Illumina iSeq 100. The study's processing was this. Non-productive sequences were removed, and CDR3s not starting with C, not ending with F or W, or shorter than 7 amino acids were discarded. The MANAFEST web application identified antigen-specific clonotypes by comparing peptide-stimulated wells against reference wells and other culture wells. To be called positive, a clone needed an FDR below 0.05, an odds ratio above 5, and a productive frequency above 0.1% in at least two of three replicate wells. A clonotype was classed as cross-reactive if the clonotype showed significant expansion both in SARS-CoV-2 spike wells and in at least one common cold coronavirus spike condition. Similarity between CDR3 sequences was evaluated in R version 3.6.1 using Levenshtein distances (stringdist) and unrooted phylogenetic trees (ape). The public reads were quality trimmed at Q25 with fastp and then assembled into clones with MiXCR by TCRdb, keeping productive beta chains. Entries that share a CDR3 protein sequence are merged under the most common genes and DNA. The V and J calls and clone size are TCRdb's, not the authors'. A total of fewer than 25,000 distinct CDR3 sequences appear in this sample, less than 40% of them only once. 2.5% to 3.5% of the sample is held by the ten biggest clonotypes.

The CDR3 spans 11 residues, from the cysteine through the phenylalanine. The entry retains the CDR3 DNA only, 33 bases that are in frame from base 1. The trim is 5 bases for V and 6 bases for J, with a gap of 6 bases between the germline ends. CDR1 and CDR2, per the germline V gene (reference sequence), are SGHNT and YYREEE. The intended sense of this specimen's time point label: late sampling 161 to 241 days after vaccination in three convalescent patients. This sample's treatment or condition label indicates: roughly ten-day PBMC culture with coronavirus spike peptide pools or control peptides (ViraFEST assay). The ViraFEST assay, used in the study, expanded antigen-specific T cells with peptide pools and then identified the expanded clonotypes through TCR sequencing. The convalescent patients' positive SARS-CoV-2 PCR tests were from March to December 2020, which was before the Alpha, Beta and Delta variants emerged in the United States. Each well held about 2 million PBMCs cultured in IMDM containing around 5.1% human AB serum and approximately 10 IU/ml IL-2, with 8.5 to 10 ug/ml peptide pools added. Half of the culture medium was replaced with fresh IL-2-containing medium on days 3 and 7. After roughly nine days of culture, CD4+ T cells were isolated by negative selection using the EasySep CD4+ T cell isolation kit. Ficoll-Paque Plus gradient centrifugation was used to isolate PBMCs from whole blood, and the isolated PBMCs were then either used fresh or cryopreserved at -140C. Triplicate wells were generally used for each culture condition.

This clonotype was obtained from a human donor who had recovered from COVID-19. The sample was CD4+ T cells from blood, cultured in vitro, taken about 7 months after SARS-CoV-2 vaccination. The sequence links TRBV5-4 to TRBJ2-1; the D call could be TRBD1 or TRBD2, with each sharing 5 bases. The CDR3 protein is CASRGVNEQFF. The sequence in DNA is TGTGCCAGCAGGGGGGTCAATGAGCAGTTCTTC.